This TCR beta chain was obtained from a study of T cell repertoires in cytomegalovirus infection. TCRdb re-called the reads with MiXCR, one entry per CDR3 protein. The sample lists roughly 300,000 distinct CDR3 sequences, over 7.5% occurring once. Source material: PBMCs. The receptor's source is a human donor in good health (CMV status not recorded). Some clones in this sample may be carry-over from other donors' samples.

The CDR3 is CASTGQPNTEAFF. The DNA of the CDR3 is TGCGCCAGCACGGGACAGCCCAACACTGAAGCTTTCTTT. This sequence joins TRBV5-1 and TRBJ1-1; 7 bases line up with TRBD1. Trimming at V came to 6 bases and at J to 2 bases, leaving 4 bases not matched to a gene. CDR1 and CDR2 from the germline V gene are SGHRS and YFSETQ. The CDR3 contains 13 residues.